This T cell receptor (beta chain) was recovered during a study of Graves' ophthalmopathy and Graves' hyperthyroidism. Study-level points and caveats: Cross-validated, the 13-signature model showed 87.88%/81.08% sensitivity/specificity, and 80%/75% in the test set.

RNA transcripts provided the template for amplifying TCR beta CDR3 regions. HTBI primers primed a first-round RT-PCR, and a second-round multiplex PCR followed. TCRdb independently ran MiXCR on the multiplex PCR reads; one entry per CDR3 protein. The sample has hundreds of thousands of distinct CDR3 sequences, 20% to 25% seen once. The CDR3 totals 13 residues. The germline V gene has CDR1 KGHSH and CDR2 LQKENI. J gave up 7 bases and V 4 bases, and 7 bases lay outside the gene matches. There are many counts of this clonotype. Its antigen is not identified. The receptor was derived from a woman aged 18-29 years with stable Graves' hyperthyroidism. Some clones in this sample may be carry-over from other donors' samples. V is TRBV18 and J is TRBJ2-7, with 7 bases identical to TRBD1. The sequenced material came from peripheral blood. The CDR3 is CASSLRQGAEQYF. CDR3 nucleotides: TGTGCCAGCTCACTAAGACAGGGAGCGGAGCAGTACTTC.